This TCR beta chain was observed in a study of T-cell memory formation after mild COVID-19. The wider study: In these data, TCR clusters were largely donor specific. Whole-study results and caveats: CD4+ contracting clones were mainly CM and EM; CD8+ ones, EMRA. Day 15 to 85 contracting clones showed balanced CD4/CD8; day 15 to 37 expanders favored CD4+. Second-wave clones that peaked on day 37 lacked confirmed SARS-CoV-2 specificity.

Ten or more counts support this clonotype. The antigen is not known. The CDR3 is 16 residues long. Between the trimmed V and J ends, which lost 4 bases and 0 bases, there was a span of 14 bases. The V gene's germline CDR1 is SNHLY and CDR2 FYNNEI. TCRdb re-called the 5' RACE reads through MiXCR, storing one row per CDR3 protein. Of 250,000 to 350,000 distinct CDR3 sequences detected, around 15% appear once; the ten largest clones hold roughly 24%. The TCR originated in a man between 18 and 29 years old who had mild COVID-19 (a few samples of this study predate the infection). Cell type and time point are not known. The chain recombines TRBV2 with TRBJ2-3, with D maybe TRBD1 (6 bases). The sample consisted of PBMCs or a T cell subset sorted from them (not recorded which). CDR3: CASSGPRGASTDTQYF. The DNA of the CDR3 is TGTGCCAGCAGTGGACCCAGGGGTGCAAGCACAGATACGCAGTATTTT.